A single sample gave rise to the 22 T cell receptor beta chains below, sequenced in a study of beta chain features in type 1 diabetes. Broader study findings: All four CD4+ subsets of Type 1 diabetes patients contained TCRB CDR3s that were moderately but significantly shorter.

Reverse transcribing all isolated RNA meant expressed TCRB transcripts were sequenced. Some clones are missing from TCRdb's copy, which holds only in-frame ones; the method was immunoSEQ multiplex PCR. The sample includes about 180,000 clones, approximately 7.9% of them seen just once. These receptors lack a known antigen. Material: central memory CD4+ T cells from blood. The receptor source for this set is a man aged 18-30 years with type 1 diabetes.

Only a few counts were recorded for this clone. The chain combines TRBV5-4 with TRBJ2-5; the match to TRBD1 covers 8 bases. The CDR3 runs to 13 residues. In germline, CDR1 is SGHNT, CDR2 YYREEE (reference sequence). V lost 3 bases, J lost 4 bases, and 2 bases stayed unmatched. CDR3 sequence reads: CASSWTGSETQYF. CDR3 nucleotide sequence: TGTGCCAGCAGCTGGACAGGGTCAGAGACCCAGTACTTC.

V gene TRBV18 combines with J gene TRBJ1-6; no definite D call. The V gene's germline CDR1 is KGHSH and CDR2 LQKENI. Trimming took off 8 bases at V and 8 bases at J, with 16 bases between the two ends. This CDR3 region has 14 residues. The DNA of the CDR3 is TGTGCCAGCCAGATGGAGTCCCGGGATTCACCCCTCCACTTT. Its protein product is CASQMESRDSPLHF.

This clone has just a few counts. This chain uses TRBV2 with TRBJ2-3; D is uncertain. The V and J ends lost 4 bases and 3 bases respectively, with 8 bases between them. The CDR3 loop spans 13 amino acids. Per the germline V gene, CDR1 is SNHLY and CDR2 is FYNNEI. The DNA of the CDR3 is TGTGCCAGCAGTGTCTTAGAGACAGATACGCAGTATTTT. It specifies CASSVLETDTQYF.

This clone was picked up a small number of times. CDR3 sequence reads: CASSPTGPGSNTIYF. Here the CDR3 DNA reads TGCGCCAGCAGCCCTACAGGCCCCGGGTCTAACACCATATATTTT. The chain employs TRBV5-1 and TRBJ1-3; D possibly corresponds to TRBD1 (5 bases). Trimming removed 4 bases from V and 7 bases from J, with 18 bases in between. Germline assignment: CDR1 SGHRS and CDR2 YFSETQ. The CDR3 loop spans 15 amino acids. The entire variable domain, with the rest obtained from reference TRBV5-1 and TRBJ1-3, is as follows: KAGVTQTPRYLIKTRGQQVTLSCSPISGHRSVSWYQQTPGQGLQFLFEYFSETQRNKGNFPGRFSGRQFSNSRSEMNVSTLELGDSALYLCASSPTGPGSNTIYFGEGSWLTVV.

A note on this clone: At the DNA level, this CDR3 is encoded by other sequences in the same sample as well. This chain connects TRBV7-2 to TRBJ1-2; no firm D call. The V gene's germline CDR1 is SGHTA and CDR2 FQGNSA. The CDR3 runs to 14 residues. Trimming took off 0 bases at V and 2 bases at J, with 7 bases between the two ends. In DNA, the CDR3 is TGTGCCAGCAGCTTAGCCCACAGCAACTATGGCTACACCTTC. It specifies CASSLAHSNYGYTF. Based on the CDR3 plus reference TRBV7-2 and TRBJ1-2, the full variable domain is GAGVSQSPSNKVTEKGKDVELRCDPISGHTALYWYRQSLGQGLEFLIYFQGNSAPDKSGLPSDRFSAERTGGSVSTLTIQRTQQEDSAVYLCASSLAHSNYGYTFGSGTRLTVV.

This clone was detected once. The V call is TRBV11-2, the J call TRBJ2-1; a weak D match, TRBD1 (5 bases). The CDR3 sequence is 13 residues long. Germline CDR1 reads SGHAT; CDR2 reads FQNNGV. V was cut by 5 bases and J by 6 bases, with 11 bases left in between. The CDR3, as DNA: TGTGCCAGCAGCGCCCTGGGGCTCAATGAGCAGTTCTTC. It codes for CASSALGLNEQFF.

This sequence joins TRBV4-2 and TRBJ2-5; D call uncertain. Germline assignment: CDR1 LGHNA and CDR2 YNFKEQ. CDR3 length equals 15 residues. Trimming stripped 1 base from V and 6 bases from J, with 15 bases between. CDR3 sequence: CASSQVTEESKTQYF. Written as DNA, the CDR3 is TGTGCCAGCAGCCAAGTAACAGAAGAATCGAAGACCCAGTACTTC.

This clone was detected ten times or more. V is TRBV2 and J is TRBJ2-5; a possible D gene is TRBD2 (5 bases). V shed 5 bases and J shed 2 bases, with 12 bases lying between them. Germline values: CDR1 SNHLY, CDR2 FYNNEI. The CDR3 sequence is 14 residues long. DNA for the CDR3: TGTGCCAGCAGTAATAAGCGGAGTCAAGAGACCCAGTACTTC. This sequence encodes CASSNKRSQETQYF. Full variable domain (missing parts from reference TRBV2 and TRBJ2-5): EPEVTQTPSHQVTQMGQEVILRCVPISNHLYFYWYRQILGQKVEFLVSFYNNEISEKSEIFDDQFSVERPDGSNFTLKIRSTKLEDSAMYFCASSNKRSQETQYFGPGTRLLVL.

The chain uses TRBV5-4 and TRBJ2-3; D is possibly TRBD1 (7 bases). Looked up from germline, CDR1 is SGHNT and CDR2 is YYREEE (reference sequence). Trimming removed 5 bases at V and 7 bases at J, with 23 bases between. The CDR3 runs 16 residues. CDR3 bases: TGTGCCAGCAGAGAGGGGGCGAGGGACTTGGTTCATACGCAGTATTTT. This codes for CASREGARDLVHTQYF. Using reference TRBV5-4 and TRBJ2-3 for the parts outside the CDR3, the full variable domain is ETGVTQSPTHLIKTRGQQVTLRCSSQSGHNTVSWYQQALGQGPQFIFQYYREEENGRGNFPPRFSGLQFPNYSSELNVNALELDDSALYLCASREGARDLVHTQYFGPGTRLTVL.

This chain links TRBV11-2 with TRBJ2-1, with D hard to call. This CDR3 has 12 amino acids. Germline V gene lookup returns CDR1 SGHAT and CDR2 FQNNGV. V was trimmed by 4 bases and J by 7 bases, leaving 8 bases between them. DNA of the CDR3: TGTGCCAGCAGCTCCGACTGGAATGAGCAGTTCTTC. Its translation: CASSSDWNEQFF.

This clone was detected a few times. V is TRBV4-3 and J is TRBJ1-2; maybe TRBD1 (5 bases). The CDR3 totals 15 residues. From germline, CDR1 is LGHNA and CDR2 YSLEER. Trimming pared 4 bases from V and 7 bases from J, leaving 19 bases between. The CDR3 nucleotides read TGCGCCAGCAGCCGGGACCGGGGCCAGGGAGGTGGCTACACCTTC. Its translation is CASSRDRGQGGGYTF.

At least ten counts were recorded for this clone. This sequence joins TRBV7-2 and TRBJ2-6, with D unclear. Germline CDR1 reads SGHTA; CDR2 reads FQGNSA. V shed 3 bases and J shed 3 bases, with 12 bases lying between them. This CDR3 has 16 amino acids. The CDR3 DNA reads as TGTGCCAGCAGCTTCGGCGGCTCGGGTGGGGCCAACGTCCTGACTTTC. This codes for CASSFGGSGGANVLTF.

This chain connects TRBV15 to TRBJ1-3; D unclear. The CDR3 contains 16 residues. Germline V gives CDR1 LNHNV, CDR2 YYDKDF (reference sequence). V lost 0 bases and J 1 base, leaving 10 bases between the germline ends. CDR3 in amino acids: CATSRDPAGSGNTIYF. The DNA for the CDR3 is TGTGCCACCAGCAGAGACCCCGCCGGGTCTGGAAACACCATATATTTT.

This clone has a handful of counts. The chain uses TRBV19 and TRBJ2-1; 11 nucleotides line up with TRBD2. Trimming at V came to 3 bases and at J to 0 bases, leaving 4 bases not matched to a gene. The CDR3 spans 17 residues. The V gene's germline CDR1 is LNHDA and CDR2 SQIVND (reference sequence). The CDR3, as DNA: TGTGCCAGTAGTATGATAGCGGGGGGGAGCTCCTACAATGAGCAGTTCTTC. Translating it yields CASSMIAGGSSYNEQFF.

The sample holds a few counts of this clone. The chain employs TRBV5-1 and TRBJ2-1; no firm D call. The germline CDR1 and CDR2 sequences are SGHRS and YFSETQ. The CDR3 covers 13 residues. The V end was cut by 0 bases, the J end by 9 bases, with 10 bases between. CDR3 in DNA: TGCGCCAGCAGCTTGGACGGTGCGCTTGAGCAGTTCTTC. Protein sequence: CASSLDGALEQFF.

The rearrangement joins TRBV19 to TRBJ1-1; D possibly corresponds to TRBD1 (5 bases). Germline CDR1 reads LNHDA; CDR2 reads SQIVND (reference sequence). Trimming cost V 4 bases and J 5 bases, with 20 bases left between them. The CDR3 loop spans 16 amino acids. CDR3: CASSTSRTLGGTEAFF. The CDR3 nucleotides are TGTGCCAGTAGTACCTCGAGGACCCTCGGGGGGACTGAAGCTTTCTTT.

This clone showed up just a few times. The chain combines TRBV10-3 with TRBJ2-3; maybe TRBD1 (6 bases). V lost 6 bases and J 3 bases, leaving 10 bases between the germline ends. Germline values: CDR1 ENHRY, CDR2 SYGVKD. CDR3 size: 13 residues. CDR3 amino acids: CAIRSGQTDTQYF. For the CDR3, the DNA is TGTGCCATCAGGTCTGGACAGACAGATACGCAGTATTTT.

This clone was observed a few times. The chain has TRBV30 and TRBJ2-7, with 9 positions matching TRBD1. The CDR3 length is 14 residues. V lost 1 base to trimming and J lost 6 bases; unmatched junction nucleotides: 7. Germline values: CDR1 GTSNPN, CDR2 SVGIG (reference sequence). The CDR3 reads CAWSARYRGREQYF. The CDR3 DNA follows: TGTGCCTGGAGTGCTCGGTACAGGGGGCGCGAGCAGTACTTC.

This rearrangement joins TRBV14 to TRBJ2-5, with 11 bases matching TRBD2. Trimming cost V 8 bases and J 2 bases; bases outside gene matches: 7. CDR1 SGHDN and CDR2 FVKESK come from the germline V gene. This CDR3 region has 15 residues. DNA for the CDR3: TGTGCCAGCGCACCAGGACTAGCGGGTCAAGAGACCCAGTACTTC. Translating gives CASAPGLAGQETQYF.

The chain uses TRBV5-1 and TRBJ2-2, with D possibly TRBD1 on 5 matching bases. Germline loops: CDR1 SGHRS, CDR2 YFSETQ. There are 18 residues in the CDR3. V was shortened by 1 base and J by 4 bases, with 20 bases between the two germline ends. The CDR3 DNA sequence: TGCGCCAGCAGCTTGCGATTGGGATCAGACAGTTCCACCGGGGAGCTGTTTTTT. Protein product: CASSLRLGSDSSTGELFF.

CDR3 DNA sequence: TGTGCCAGCAGCTTAGGACCGGGGTCCCTCTCCTACGAGCAGTACTTC. Its translation is CASSLGPGSLSYEQYF. The V call is TRBV11-2, the J call TRBJ2-7; tentative D call: TRBD2 (5 bases). With 1 base removed from V and 0 bases from J, the gap between germline ends came to 13 bases. Looked up from germline, CDR1 is SGHAT and CDR2 is FQNNGV. The CDR3 length is 16 residues. The full variable domain, rest sourced from reference TRBV11-2 and TRBJ2-7, is EAGVAQSPRYKIIEKRQSVAFWCNPISGHATLYWYQQILGQGPKLLIQFQNNGVVDDSQLPKDRFSAERLKGVDSTLKIQPAKLEDSAVYLCASSLGPGSLSYEQYFGPGTRLTVT.

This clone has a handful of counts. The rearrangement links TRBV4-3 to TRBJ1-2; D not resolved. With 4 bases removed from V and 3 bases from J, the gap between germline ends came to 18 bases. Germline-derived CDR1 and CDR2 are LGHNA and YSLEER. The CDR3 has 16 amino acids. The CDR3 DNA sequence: TGCGCCAGCAGCCGCCTTTTGGGAGACGGTGACTATGGCTACACCTTC. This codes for CASSRLLGDGDYGYTF.